Detailed here is one T cell receptor beta chain. Its recognized antigen is unknown. There are no base qualities to consult, and no much larger clone falls within one base. Genomic DNA was isolated from the sorted cells so that the TCRbeta CDR3 region could be sequenced. The immunoSEQ Assay was used for sequencing of TCRbeta CDR3 regions. Held by TCRdb, this immuneACCESS table contains in-frame sequences only and omits some clones. Under half of the omission traces to an unresolved V gene where checked; the cause of the rest is unknown. This sample is represented by tens of thousands of clones; around 80% of them were singletons. Together, the top ten hold approximately 1.7% of the sample. This sample is drawn from a study of OX40 agonist ivuxolimab in advanced cancers. Regarding the study in general: Ivuxolimab was an agonistic, fully human IgG2 monoclonal antibody directed against OX40 (CD134), a costimulatory receptor. Intravenous ivuxolimab was administered to patients every 2 weeks at six dose levels: 0.01, 0.1, 0.3, 1.5, 3 and 10 mg/kg. Among the roughly 50 dose-escalation patients, around 20 had hepatocellular carcinoma, roughly 15 melanoma, 9 renal cell carcinoma and 9 head and neck cancer. The dose-escalation cohort was 82.7% male with a mean age of roughly 60 years, ranging from roughly 23 to 80. Prior anti-PD-1, anti-PD-L1 or anti-CTLA-4 therapy was permitted, and roughly two fifths of dose-escalation patients had received checkpoint inhibitors. Partial responses were achieved by three dose-escalation patients, of whom one had hepatocellular carcinoma and two had cutaneous melanoma. The purpose of peripheral TCRbeta sequencing was to test whether ivuxolimab changed TCR sequence diversity and led to clonal T-cell expansion. The paper describes the monotherapy dose-escalation part (N of about 50 patients) of the phase I trial of ivuxolimab. Findings and caveats that apply to the study as a whole: In the 0.1-3.0 mg/kg groups, partial responders had among the lowest normalized peripheral clonal expansion, particularly in CD8+ T cells. Low levels of normalized T-cell clonal expansion were also shown by some nonresponding patients. Which antigens the clonally expanded peripheral T cells were specific for was not determined. Clonal expansion of both CD4+ and CD8+ blood T cells was observed from baseline to week 6 at doses 0.1 to 3.0 mg/kg. After ivuxolimab, more expanded clones were found on average in CD8+ T cells than in CD4+ T cells.

Looking up the germline V gene yields CDR1 MNHNS and CDR2 SASEGT. Inclusive of the bounding cysteine and phenylalanine, the CDR3 is 15 residues long. Only CDR3 DNA remains: 45 bases, in frame from the first base. Trimmed from V: 6 bases; trimmed from J: 0 bases; junction bases lacking a gene match: 4. Patients with a history of autoimmune disease or receiving systemic immunosuppression were excluded from the trial. Peripheral blood for TCR sequencing was collected from all dose cohorts at baseline, on cycle 4 day 1, and on cycle 7 day 1. Samples came from an open-label, multicenter, first-in-human phase I dose-escalation trial of ivuxolimab. Adults with locally advanced or metastatic head and neck squamous cell, hepatocellular, melanoma or renal cell carcinoma were enrolled in the trial. Before TCR sequencing, CD4+ and CD8+ T cells were separately sorted from peripheral blood.

The rearranged segments are TRBV6-1 and TRBJ2-3, with 9 central nucleotides matching TRBD2. The sequenced sample was CD4+ or CD8+ T cells sorted from blood, obtained in a trial of the OX40 agonist ivuxolimab. This receptor was identified in an adult with an advanced solid tumor such as melanoma, head and neck, liver or kidney cancer. This receptor carries the CDR3 CASRASGTSTDTQYF. The nucleotide sequence is TGTGCCAGCAGGGCTAGCGGGACTAGCACAGATACGCAGTATTTT.